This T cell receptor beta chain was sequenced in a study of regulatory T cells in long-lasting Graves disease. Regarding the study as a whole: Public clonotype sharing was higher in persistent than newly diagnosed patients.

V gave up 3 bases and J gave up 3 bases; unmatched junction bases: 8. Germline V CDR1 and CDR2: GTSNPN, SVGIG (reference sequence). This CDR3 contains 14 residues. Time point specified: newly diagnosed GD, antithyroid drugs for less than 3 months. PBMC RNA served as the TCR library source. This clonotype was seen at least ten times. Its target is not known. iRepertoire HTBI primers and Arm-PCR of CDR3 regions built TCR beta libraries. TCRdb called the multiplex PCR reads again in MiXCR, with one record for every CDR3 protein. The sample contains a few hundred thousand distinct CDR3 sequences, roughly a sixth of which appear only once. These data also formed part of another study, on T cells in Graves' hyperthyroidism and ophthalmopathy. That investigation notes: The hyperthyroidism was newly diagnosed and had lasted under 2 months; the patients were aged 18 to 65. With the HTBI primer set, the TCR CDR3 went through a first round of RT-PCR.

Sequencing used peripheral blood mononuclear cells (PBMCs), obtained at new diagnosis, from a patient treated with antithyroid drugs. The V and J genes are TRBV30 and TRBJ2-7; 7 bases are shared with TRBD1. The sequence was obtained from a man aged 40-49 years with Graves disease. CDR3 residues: CAWRSPGTDYEQYF. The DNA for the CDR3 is TGTGCCTGGAGATCCCCCGGGACAGACTACGAGCAGTACTTC.